These T cell receptor beta chains were read from a single sample in a study of T cells after yellow fever vaccination. Via MiXCR, TCRdb re-called the 5' RACE reads, giving one row per CDR3 protein. The table includes some 200,000 distinct CDR3 sequences, less than 3.5% detected once. The source was CD4+ T cells sorted from PBMCs, collected 10 days after the yellow fever booster vaccination. Receptor source: a man younger than 30 who received the YFV17D yellow fever vaccine. Both conserved end residues are trimmed from each CDR3. Fields, in order: V gene, J gene, clone size, CDR3 protein. Size is stated for part of the rows, as once, few or many counts, or as a class when the clone is expanded.

TRBV15	TRBJ1-2	few	ATSKGQGALGYT
TRBV6-6	TRBJ1-2	many	ASTSGIDYGYT
TRBV20-1	TRBJ2-1	few	SARALAGVNEQF
TRBV20-1	TRBJ1-4	-	SAGQTTNEKLF
TRBV5-1	TRBJ1-2	-	ASSSPDRGINYGYT
TRBV7-3	TRBJ2-3	many	ASSHSRGTDTQY
TRBV5-6	TRBJ2-5	many	ASGPVGGGGETQY
TRBV7-7	TRBJ2-2	-	ASSSDGHTGELF
TRBV5-5	TRBJ2-7	many	ASSRPGTLTHEQY
TRBV11-2	TRBJ2-2	-	ASSRRGGVNTGELF
TRBV6-6	TRBJ1-1	many	ASSRSLTTVEAF
TRBV15	TRBJ1-5	few	ATSRDLSQPQH
TRBV10-3	TRBJ1-2	few	AIRPDNYGYT
TRBV9	TRBJ2-2	many	ASSPRTGMNTGELF
TRBV5-1	TRBJ2-3	-	ASSLTGDYTDTQY
TRBV19	TRBJ2-2	-	ASVGTVGTGELF
TRBV6-5	TRBJ1-6	-	ASGVGRGNSPLH
TRBV6-1	TRBJ1-6	many	ASRDLAGPPLH
TRBV18	TRBJ2-7	-	ASSGTESSYEQY
TRBV2	TRBJ2-1	few	ASSYYYNEQF
TRBV11-2	TRBJ2-5	many	ASSTTGVGQETQY
TRBV16	TRBJ1-3	many	ASSRDRGAPGNTIY
TRBV5-4	TRBJ2-1	many	ASSATGDIYNEQF
TRBV10-3	TRBJ2-1	many	AIMGGGLGNEQF
TRBV6-5	TRBJ2-2	many	ASSYSRQANTGELF
TRBV5-4	TRBJ1-2	many	ASSRSAGTYGYT
TRBV7-9	TRBJ2-1	many	ASSLGGLAGGPVEQF
TRBV2	TRBJ2-6	many	ASSDRAGANVLT
TRBV29-1	TRBJ2-6	many	SVGESSGANVLT
TRBV5-1	TRBJ1-6	few	ASSVDRGHSPLH
TRBV7-2	TRBJ1-5	many	ASSLARAPQPQH
TRBV7-6	TRBJ2-7	many	ASRLDGFSYEQY
TRBV11-2	TRBJ1-2	many	ASTRRVGYGYT
TRBV7-2	TRBJ2-2	many	ASSWGLANTGELF
TRBV3-1	TRBJ2-5	-	ASSQGASVETQY
TRBV19	TRBJ2-4	-	ASSIPWTVSLAKNIQY
TRBV5-1	TRBJ1-1	many	ASSFDRGRGTEAF
TRBV7-2	TRBJ2-1	-	ASSLGGGAGYNEQF
TRBV5-5	TRBJ2-3	many	ASSLGFSGVTDTQY
TRBV5-1	TRBJ2-5	many	ASSFQGDQETQY
TRBV20-1	TRBJ1-1	many	SARDNEAF
TRBV24-1	TRBJ2-5	few	ATRPSGAQETQY
TRBV29-1	TRBJ2-1	-	SVPRAGQSNEQF
TRBV20-1	TRBJ2-5	many	SAREAYQETQY
TRBV20-1	TRBJ1-2	few	SAIQDRVGGYT
TRBV20-1	TRBJ2-1	many	SARHTRAHEQF
TRBV7-2	TRBJ2-7	few	ASSLWVGASYEQY
TRBV6-2/TRBV6-3	TRBJ2-7	many	ASSYQPYEQY
TRBV4-3	TRBJ1-2	few	ASSQDHLGGNYGYT
TRBV2	TRBJ1-1	many	ASRADRVGEAF
TRBV7-2	TRBJ2-2	many	ASMKFRELF
TRBV12-3/TRBV12-4	TRBJ1-2	many	ASSLPPAGGYT
TRBV7-6	TRBJ2-2	few	ASSLVRDGELF